These 3 T cell receptor beta chains were all obtained from the same sample, sequenced in a study of T cells in Graves' hyperthyroidism and ophthalmopathy. The source material, RNA transcripts, was used to amplify TCR beta CDR3 regions. First-round RT-PCR targeting the TCR CDR3 was performed with the HTBI primer set. Using its own MiXCR run on the multiplex PCR reads, TCRdb lists one record per CDR3 protein. Of over 250,000 distinct CDR3 sequences listed, about 17% were seen once; the top ten hold around 58%. The material sequenced was blood. The source is a woman aged 55-70 years with Graves' ophthalmopathy.

This clonotype was counted many times. This chain connects TRBV18 to TRBJ2-4, with 7 nucleotides matching TRBD1. The CDR3 runs 14 residues. The germline CDR1 and CDR2 sequences are KGHSH and LQKENI. J lost 3 bases, V lost 3 bases, and 2 bases had no gene match. In nucleotides, the CDR3 is TGTGCCAGCTCACCCGGACAGGACAAAAACATTCAGTACTTC. It is translated as CASSPGQDKNIQYF.

This clonotype appeared many times. The gene calls are TRBV20-1 and TRBJ2-7; possibly TRBD1 or TRBD2 for D (6 bases each). The CDR3 has 14 amino acids. CDR1 and CDR2 (germline): DFQATT, SNEGSKA (reference sequence). V lost 2 bases to trimming and J lost 4 bases, with 15 bases between them. The CDR3 coding sequence is TGCAGTGCTAGACCGGGGGCGGGCGTGTACGAGCAGTACTTC. Its protein product is CSARPGAGVYEQYF.

V is TRBV4-3 and J is TRBJ1-2; TRBD1 agrees at 12 bases. The CDR3 has 18 amino acids. J was trimmed by 2 bases and V by 0 bases; bases with no gene match: 7. CDR1 is LGHNA and CDR2 is YSLEER in the germline V gene. The CDR3 bases are TGCGCCAGCAGCCAAGATGGGGACAGGGGGCTTGGAAACTATGGCTACACCTTC. It is translated as CASSQDGDRGLGNYGYTF.